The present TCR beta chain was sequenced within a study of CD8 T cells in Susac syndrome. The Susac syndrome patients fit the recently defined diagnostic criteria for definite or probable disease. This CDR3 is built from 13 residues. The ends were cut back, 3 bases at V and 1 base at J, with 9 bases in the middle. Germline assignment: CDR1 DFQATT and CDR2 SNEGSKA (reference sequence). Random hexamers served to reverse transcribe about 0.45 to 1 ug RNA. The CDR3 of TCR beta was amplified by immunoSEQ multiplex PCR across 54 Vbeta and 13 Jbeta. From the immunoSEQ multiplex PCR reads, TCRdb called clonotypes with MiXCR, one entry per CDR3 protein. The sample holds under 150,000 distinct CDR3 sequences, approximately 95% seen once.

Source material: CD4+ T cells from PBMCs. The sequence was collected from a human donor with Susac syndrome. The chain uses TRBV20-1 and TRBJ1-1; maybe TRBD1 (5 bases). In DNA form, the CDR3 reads TGCAGTGCTAGCGACAGTCCGAACACTGAAGCTTTCTTT. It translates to CSASDSPNTEAFF.